This T cell receptor beta chain was recovered during a study of T cell clonality in common variable immunodeficiency. Notes on the study in general: CVID subjects had higher TCRbeta clonality than healthy controls, most marked in about a third. Reportedly, TCR beta sequences from common variable immunodeficiency showed fewer deletions and N-nucleotide insertions.

Sequencing was performed with immunoSEQ multiplex PCR; in TCRdb, only in-frame clones are kept and a portion is missing. The data show 20,000 to 30,000 clones, with none appearing a single time. CDR1 and CDR2 from the germline V gene are DFQATT and SNEGSKA (reference sequence). The CDR3 runs 15 residues. The V gene end was trimmed by 5 bases and the J gene end by 3 bases; junction bases not matched to a gene: 11. This clone was seen a few times. What it binds is unknown. The read ends 3 residues shy of where the CDR3 ends; the end is completed using the germline J gene. This sequence originates from a human donor with common variable immunodeficiency. The sample comprised peripheral blood mononuclear cells. The chain recombines TRBV20-1 with TRBJ2-7, with TRBD1 identical over 9 bases. CDR3: CSAPSTGQGIYEQYF. The sequenced part of the CDR3 DNA is TGCAGTGCTCCCTCTACGGGACAGGGAATCTACGAG.